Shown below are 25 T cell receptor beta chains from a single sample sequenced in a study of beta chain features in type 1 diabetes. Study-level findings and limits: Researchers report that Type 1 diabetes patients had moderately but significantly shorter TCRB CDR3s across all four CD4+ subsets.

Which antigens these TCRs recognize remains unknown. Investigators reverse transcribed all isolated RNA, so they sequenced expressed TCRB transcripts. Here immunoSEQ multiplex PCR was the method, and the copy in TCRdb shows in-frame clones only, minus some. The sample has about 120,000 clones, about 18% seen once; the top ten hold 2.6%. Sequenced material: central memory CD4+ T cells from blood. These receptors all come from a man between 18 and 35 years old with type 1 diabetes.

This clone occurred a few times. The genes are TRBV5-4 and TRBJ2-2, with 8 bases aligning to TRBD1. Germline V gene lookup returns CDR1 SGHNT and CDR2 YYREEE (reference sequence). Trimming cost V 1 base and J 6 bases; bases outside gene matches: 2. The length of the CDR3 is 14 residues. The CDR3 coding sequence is TGTGCCAGCAGCTTGAGACAGGGGCCCGGGGAGCTGTTTTTT. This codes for CASSLRQGPGELFF.

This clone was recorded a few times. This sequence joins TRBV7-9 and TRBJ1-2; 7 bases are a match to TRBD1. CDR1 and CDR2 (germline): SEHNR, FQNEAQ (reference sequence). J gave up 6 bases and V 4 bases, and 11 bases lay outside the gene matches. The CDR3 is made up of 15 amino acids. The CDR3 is CASSSNTRDSNGYTF. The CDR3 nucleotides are TGTGCCAGCAGCTCCAACACCCGGGACAGTAATGGCTACACCTTC.

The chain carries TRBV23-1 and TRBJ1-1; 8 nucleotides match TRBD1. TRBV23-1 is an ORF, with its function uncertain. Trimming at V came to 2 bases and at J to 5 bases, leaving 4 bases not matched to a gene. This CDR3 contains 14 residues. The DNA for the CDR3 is TGCGCCAGCAGTCAAACTGACAGGGGTACTGAAGCTTTCTTT. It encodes CASSQTDRGTEAFF.

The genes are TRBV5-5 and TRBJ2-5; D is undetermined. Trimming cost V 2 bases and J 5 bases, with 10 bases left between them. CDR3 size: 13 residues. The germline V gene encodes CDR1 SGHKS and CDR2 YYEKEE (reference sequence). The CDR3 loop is CASSFERAETQYF. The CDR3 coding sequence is TGTGCCAGCAGCTTTGAAAGGGCCGAGACCCAGTACTTC.

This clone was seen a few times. CDR3 residues: CASREGTGTEAFF. The CDR3 DNA is TGTGCCAGCCGGGAGGGGACGGGCACTGAAGCTTTCTTT. The rearrangement joins TRBV2 to TRBJ1-1; TRBD1 is a possible D gene (5 bases). This CDR3 region has 13 residues. Germline V gives CDR1 SNHLY, CDR2 FYNNEI. V was shortened by 8 bases and J by 4 bases, with 14 bases between the two germline ends.

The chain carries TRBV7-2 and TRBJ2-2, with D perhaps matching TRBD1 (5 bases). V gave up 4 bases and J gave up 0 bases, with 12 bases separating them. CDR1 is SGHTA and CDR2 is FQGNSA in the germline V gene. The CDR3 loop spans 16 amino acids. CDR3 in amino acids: CASSYSGATNTGELFF. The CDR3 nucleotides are TGTGCCAGCAGCTATAGTGGGGCCACGAACACCGGGGAGCTGTTTTTT.

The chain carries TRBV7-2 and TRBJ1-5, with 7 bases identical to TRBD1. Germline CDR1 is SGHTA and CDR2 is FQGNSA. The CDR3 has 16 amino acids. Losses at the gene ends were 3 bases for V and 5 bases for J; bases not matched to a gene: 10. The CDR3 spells CASSLTGSSGDQPQHF. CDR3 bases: TGTGCCAGCAGCTTGACAGGGAGTTCGGGGGATCAGCCCCAGCATTTT. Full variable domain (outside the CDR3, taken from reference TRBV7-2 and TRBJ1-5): GAGVSQSPSNKVTEKGKDVELRCDPISGHTALYWYRQSLGQGLEFLIYFQGNSAPDKSGLPSDRFSAERTGGSVSTLTIQRTQQEDSAVYLCASSLTGSSGDQPQHFGDGTRLSIL.

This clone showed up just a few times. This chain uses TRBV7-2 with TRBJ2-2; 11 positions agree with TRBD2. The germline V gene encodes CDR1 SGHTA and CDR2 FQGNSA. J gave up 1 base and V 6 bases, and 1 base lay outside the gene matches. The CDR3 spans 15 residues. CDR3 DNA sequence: TGTGCCAGCAGAACTAGCGGGGGGAACACCGGGGAGCTGTTTTTT. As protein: CASRTSGGNTGELFF.

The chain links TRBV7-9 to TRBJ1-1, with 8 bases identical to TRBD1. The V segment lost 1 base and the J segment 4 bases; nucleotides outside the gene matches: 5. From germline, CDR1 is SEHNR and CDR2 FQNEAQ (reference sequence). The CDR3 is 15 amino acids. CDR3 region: CASSLVPGGITEAFF. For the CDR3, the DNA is TGTGCCAGCAGCTTAGTACCAGGGGGCATCACTGAAGCTTTCTTT.

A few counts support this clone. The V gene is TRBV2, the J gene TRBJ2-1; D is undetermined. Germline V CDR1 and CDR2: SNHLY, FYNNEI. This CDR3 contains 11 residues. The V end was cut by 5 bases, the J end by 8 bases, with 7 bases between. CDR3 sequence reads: CASSNNDEQFF. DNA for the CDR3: TGTGCCAGCAGTAACAACGATGAGCAGTTCTTC.

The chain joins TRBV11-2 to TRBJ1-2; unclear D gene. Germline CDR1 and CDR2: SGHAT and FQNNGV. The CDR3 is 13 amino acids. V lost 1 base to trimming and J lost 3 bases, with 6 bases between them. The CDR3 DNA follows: TGTGCCAGCAGCTTAGGCGGGGACTATGGCTACACCTTC. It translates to CASSLGGDYGYTF.

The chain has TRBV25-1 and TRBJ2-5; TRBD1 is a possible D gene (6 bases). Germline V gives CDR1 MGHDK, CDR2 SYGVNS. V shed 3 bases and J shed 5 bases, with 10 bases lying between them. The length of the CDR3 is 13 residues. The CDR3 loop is CASSEGALETQYF. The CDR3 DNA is TGTGCCAGCAGTGAGGGGGCTCTGGAGACCCAGTACTTC.

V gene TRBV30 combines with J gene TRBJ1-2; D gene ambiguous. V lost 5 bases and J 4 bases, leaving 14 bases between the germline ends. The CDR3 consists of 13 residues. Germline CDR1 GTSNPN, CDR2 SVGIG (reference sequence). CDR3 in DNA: TGTGCCTGGGGGGTAGACGTTAGCTATGGCTACACCTTC. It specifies CAWGVDVSYGYTF.

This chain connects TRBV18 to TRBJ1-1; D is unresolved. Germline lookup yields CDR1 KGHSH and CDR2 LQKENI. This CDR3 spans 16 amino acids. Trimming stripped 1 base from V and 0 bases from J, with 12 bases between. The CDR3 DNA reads TGTGCCAGCTCACCACAGGCTCCAGAGGTGAACACTGAAGCTTTCTTT. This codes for CASSPQAPEVNTEAFF.

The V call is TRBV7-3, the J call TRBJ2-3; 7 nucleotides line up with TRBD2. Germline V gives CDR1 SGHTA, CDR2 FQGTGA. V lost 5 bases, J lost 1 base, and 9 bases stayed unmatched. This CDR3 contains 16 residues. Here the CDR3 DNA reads TGTGCCAGCAGCCCCTGGATGGCGGGGGGCACAGATACGCAGTATTTT. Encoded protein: CASSPWMAGGTDTQYF.

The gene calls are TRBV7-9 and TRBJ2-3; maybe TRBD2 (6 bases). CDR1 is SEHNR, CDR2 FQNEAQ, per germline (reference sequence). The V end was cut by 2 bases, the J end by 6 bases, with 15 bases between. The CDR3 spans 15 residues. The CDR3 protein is CASSLILLAIDTQYF. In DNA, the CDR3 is TGTGCCAGCAGCTTAATTTTGCTAGCGATCGATACGCAGTATTTT.

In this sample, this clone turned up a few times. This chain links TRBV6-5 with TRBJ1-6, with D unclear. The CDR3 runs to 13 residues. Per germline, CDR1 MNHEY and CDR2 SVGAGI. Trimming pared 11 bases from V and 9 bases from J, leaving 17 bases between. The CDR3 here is CASPGFRGSPLHF. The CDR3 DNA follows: TGTGCCTCCCCGGGTTTTCGAGGTTCACCCCTCCACTTT.

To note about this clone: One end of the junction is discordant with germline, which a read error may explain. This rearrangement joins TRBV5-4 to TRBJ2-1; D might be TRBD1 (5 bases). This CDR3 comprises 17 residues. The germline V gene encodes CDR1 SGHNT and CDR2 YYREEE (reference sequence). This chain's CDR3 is CVSSKDPKGRSYNEQFF. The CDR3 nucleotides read TGTGTCAGCAGCAAAGACCCCAAGGGGCGCTCCTACAATGAGCAGTTCTTC.

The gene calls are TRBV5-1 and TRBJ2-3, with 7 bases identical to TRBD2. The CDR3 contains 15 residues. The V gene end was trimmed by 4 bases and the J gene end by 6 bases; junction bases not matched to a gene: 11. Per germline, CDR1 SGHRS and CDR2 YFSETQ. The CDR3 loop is CASSPRASGGDTQYF. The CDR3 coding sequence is TGCGCCAGCAGCCCCCGTGCTAGCGGCGGGGATACGCAGTATTTT.

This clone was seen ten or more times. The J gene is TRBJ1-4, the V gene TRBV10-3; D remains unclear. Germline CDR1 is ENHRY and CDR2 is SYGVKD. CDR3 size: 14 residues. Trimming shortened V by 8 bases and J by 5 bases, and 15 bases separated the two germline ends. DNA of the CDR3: TGTGCCATCGGAGAAGGGTCCGGGAATGAAAAACTGTTTTTT. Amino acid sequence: CAIGEGSGNEKLFF.

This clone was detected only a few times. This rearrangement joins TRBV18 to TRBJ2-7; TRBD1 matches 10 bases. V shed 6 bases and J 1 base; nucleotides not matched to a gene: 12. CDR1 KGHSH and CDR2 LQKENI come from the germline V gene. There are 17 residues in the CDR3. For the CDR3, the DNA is TGTGCCAGCTCGGCCCTCAGAACGGGACAGGGGTCCTACGAGCAGTACTTC. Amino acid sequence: CASSALRTGQGSYEQYF.

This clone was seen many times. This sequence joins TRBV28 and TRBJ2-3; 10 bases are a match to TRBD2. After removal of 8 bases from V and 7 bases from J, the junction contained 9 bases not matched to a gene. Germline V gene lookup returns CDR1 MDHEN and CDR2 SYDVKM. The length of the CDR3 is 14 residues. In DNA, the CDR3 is TGTGCCAGCGGATCTAGCGGGAGTGTTAATACGCAGTATTTT. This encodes CASGSSGSVNTQYF.

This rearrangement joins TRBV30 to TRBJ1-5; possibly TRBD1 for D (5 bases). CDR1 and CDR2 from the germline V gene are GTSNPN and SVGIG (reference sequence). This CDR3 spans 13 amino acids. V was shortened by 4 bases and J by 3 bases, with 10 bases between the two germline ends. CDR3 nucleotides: TGTGCCTGGACGGAGGGGACCAATCAGCCCCAGCATTTT. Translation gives CAWTEGTNQPQHF. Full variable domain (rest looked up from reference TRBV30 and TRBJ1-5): SQTIHQWPATLVQPVGSPLSLECTVEGTSNPNLYWYRQAAGRGLQLLFYSVGIGQISSEVPQNLSASRPQDRQFILSSKKLLLSDSGFYLCAWTEGTNQPQHFGDGTRLSIL.

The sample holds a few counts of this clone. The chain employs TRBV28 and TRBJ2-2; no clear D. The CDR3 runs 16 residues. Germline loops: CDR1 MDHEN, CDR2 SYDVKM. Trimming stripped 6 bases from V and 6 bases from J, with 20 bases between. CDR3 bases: TGTGCCAGCAGCCACCTACTAAAAGCCGGGTCCGGGGAGCTGTTTTTT. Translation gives CASSHLLKAGSGELFF.

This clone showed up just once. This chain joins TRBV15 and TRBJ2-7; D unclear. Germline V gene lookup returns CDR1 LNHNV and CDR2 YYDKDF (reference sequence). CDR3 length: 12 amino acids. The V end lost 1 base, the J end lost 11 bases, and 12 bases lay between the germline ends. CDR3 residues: CATSRVAQEKYF. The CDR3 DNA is TGTGCCACCAGCAGAGTAGCTCAAGAGAAGTACTTC. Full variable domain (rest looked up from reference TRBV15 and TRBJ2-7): DAMVIQNPRYQVTQFGKPVTLSCSQTLNHNVMYWYQQKSSQAPKLLFHYYDKDFNNEADTPDNFQSRRPNTSFCFLDIRSPGLGDTAMYLCATSRVAQEKYFGPGTRLTVT.